This TCR beta chain came from a study of blood T cell repertoires in COVID-19. This clone was found once. Clones were sequenced by immunoSEQ multiplex PCR, and TCRdb holds only the in-frame ones, with some missing. The sample carries roughly 280,000 clones, approximately 86% recorded once. Per germline, CDR1 KGHSH and CDR2 LQKENI. This CDR3 has 21 amino acids. V lost 1 base, J lost 3 bases, and 30 bases lay in between. The TCR sequence derives from a man in his thirties or forties with active or convalescent COVID-19. The genes are TRBV18 and TRBJ1-1; D is uncertain. Specimen: peripheral blood. CDR3 amino acids: CASSPLSWALSSHRYDTEAFF. The CDR3 nucleotides are TGTGCCAGCTCACCACTCTCATGGGCCCTGTCTTCCCATCGATACGACACTGAAGCTTTCTTT.